Described below is a single T cell receptor (beta chain) sequence and its context. The sample belongs to a study of cytomegalovirus exposure and HLA in healthy donors. The donors were part of the validation cohort of 100 to 150 subjects. That cohort was separate from the first cohort, which comprised under 700 subjects. Only in-frame clones appear in the TCRdb table, and some are missing; sequencing was by immunoSEQ multiplex PCR. This sample has some 140,000 clones; approximately 92% occur once, and the top ten carry about 10%. The V end lost 4 bases, the J end lost 7 bases, and 19 bases lay between the germline ends. This CDR3 is built from 15 residues. The germline V gene has CDR1 SGHAT and CDR2 FQNNGV.

The rearrangement uses TRBV11-2 and TRBJ2-5, with a tentative D call TRBD2 (6 bases). The sequenced material came from PBMCs. This TCR was recovered from a woman younger than 30 in good health and CMV-seropositive. CDR3 in DNA: TGTGCCAGCAGCTCCCGATTCCTTTCAGCGGGGACCCAGTACTTC. It is translated as CASSSRFLSAGTQYF.